The present T cell receptor (beta chain) was sequenced within a study of CD8+CD57+ T cells in acquired aplastic anemia. Study in general: Mean DNA quantity obtained from sorted CD4+ and CD8+ cells was around 2.9 ug. Study-level results: Comparison of patients with controls identified almost 30 shared CD8+ CDR3 sequences. CD8+ Simpson's diversity did not differ significantly between patients and controls.

All patients picked for sequencing had shown, by flow cytometry, an expansion of CD8+CD57+ cells. The CDR3 length is 15 residues. Germline-derived CDR1 and CDR2 are MNHEY and SMNVEV (reference sequence). V dropped 1 base and J dropped 6 bases, with 15 bases sitting between them. Both TCR beta VDJ combination and CDR3 sequence profiling were carried out. Genomic DNA was the template for this profiling. TCRdb fed the reads into MiXCR, producing one record per CDR3 protein. Of about 260,000 distinct CDR3 sequences listed, approximately 79% are singletons. This clonotype was detected ten times or more. The antigen is undetermined.

The V and J genes are TRBV27 and TRBJ1-2; D might be TRBD1 (5 bases). The sample comprised sorted CD4+, CD8+, or CD8+CD57+ T cells (not recorded which) from PBMCs. The sequence came from a human donor with aplastic anemia. CDR3 amino acids: CASSLLGAGADGYTF. Here the CDR3 DNA reads TGTGCCAGCAGTTTATTAGGGGCAGGTGCTGATGGCTACACCTTC.